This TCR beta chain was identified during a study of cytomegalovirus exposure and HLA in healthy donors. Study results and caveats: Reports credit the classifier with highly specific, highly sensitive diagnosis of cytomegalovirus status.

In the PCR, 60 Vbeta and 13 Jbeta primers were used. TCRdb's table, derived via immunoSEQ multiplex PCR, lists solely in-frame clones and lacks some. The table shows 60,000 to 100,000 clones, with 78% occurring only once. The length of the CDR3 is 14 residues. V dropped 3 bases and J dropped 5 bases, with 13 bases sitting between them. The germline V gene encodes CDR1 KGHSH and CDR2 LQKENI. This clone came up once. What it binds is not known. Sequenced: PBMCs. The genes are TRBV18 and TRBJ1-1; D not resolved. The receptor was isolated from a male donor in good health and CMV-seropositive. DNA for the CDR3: TGTGCCAGCTCACCGGGCCAAGAATGGACTGAAGCTTTCTTT. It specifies CASSPGQEWTEAFF.